The 26 T cell receptor beta chains presented below share a single source sample, sequenced in a study of blood T cell repertoires in COVID-19. Generated by immunoSEQ multiplex PCR, the TCRdb table keeps only in-frame clones and is missing some. The sample has approximately 200,000 clones; approximately 87% are singletons. Material: peripheral blood. The receptors shown here come from a person in their 70s with COVID-19, enrolled during active disease.

The J gene is TRBJ2-3, the V gene TRBV28; possibly TRBD1 for D (5 bases). Trimming took 6 bases from V and 0 from J, leaving 10 bases between them. Germline V CDR1 and CDR2: MDHEN, SYDVKM. The CDR3 is 14 residues long. This CDR3 is CASRQPGSTDTQYF. The CDR3 DNA is TGTGCCAGCAGGCAACCAGGGAGCACAGATACGCAGTATTTT.

The V gene is TRBV7-9, the J gene TRBJ2-3; 9 bases match TRBD1. Germline V gene sequence: CDR1 SEHNR, CDR2 FQNEAQ (reference sequence). The CDR3 totals 15 residues. Trimming removed 10 bases from V and 5 bases from J; junction bases left unmatched: 13. The chain's CDR3 is CATGTGMGVRDTQYF. The DNA for the CDR3 is TGTGCCACCGGGACAGGGATGGGAGTGCGAGATACGCAGTATTTT.

This chain joins TRBV11-2 and TRBJ1-1; tentatively, D is TRBD1 (5 bases). Germline CDR1 reads SGHAT; CDR2 reads FQNNGV. The ends were cut back, 1 base at V and 10 bases at J, with 13 bases in the middle. CDR3 length: 13 residues. CDR3: CASSLGEGIRAFF. The CDR3 DNA reads as TGTGCCAGCAGCTTAGGGGAGGGGATTCGAGCTTTCTTT.

This chain joins TRBV7-2 and TRBJ1-3; 8 positions match TRBD1. J was trimmed by 2 bases and V by 6 bases; bases with no gene match: 0. Looked up from germline, CDR1 is SGHTA and CDR2 is FQGNSA. The CDR3 extends over 13 amino acids. Here the CDR3 reads CASRGQAGNTIYF. The CDR3 nucleotides read TGTGCCAGCAGGGGACAGGCTGGAAACACCATATATTTT.

The chain carries TRBV7-2 and TRBJ2-5; D call uncertain. CDR3 length equals 14 residues. Germline V gene data show CDR1 as SGHTA and CDR2 as FQGNSA. V lost 0 bases and J 0 bases, leaving 5 bases between the germline ends. CDR3 coding DNA: TGTGCCAGCAGCTTAGCATGGCACCAAGAGACCCAGTACTTC. Its protein product is CASSLAWHQETQYF.

CDR3 protein: CASSQVGPSYEQYF. As DNA, the CDR3 is TGCGCCAGCAGCCAAGTGGGGCCATCCTACGAGCAGTACTTC. This chain joins TRBV4-1 and TRBJ2-7; D is perhaps TRBD1 (5 bases). The ends were cut back, 1 base at V and 1 base at J, with 8 bases in the middle. The CDR3 has 14 residues. Germline CDR1 reads MGHRA; CDR2 reads YSYEKL.

The rearrangement joins TRBV28 to TRBJ1-5; TRBD1 might be the D (6 bases). The CDR3 covers 14 residues. Germline-derived CDR1 and CDR2 are MDHEN and SYDVKM. The germline V and J ends were trimmed by 1 base and 5 bases, with 9 bases remaining between them. The CDR3 DNA reads TGTGCCAGCAGTTTATCAGGGGCTTATCAGCCCCAGCATTTT. Protein: CASSLSGAYQPQHF.

The chain recombines TRBV19 with TRBJ1-6; weak D call: TRBD1 (5 bases). The CDR3 length is 14 residues. V lost 4 bases and J 5 bases, leaving 9 bases between the germline ends. CDR1 and CDR2 from the germline V gene are LNHDA and SQIVND (reference sequence). CDR3 sequence reads: CASSTTAHNSPLHF. The CDR3 DNA is TGTGCCAGTAGTACGACAGCCCATAATTCACCCCTCCACTTT.

The chain links TRBV4-3 to TRBJ2-7, with TRBD1 matching 10 bases. V lost 3 bases, J lost 0 bases, and 2 bases stayed unmatched. The germline CDR1 and CDR2 sequences are LGHNA and YSLEER. CDR3 length equals 15 residues. CDR3 in DNA: TGCGCCAGCAGCCAGGGGACAGGGGCCTCCTACGAGCAGTACTTC. This sequence encodes CASSQGTGASYEQYF.

The chain combines TRBV7-8 with TRBJ1-1; D is uncertain. CDR1 and CDR2 from the germline V gene are SGHVS and FQNEAQ. The CDR3 covers 14 residues. Trimming pared 1 base from V and 4 bases from J, leaving 10 bases between. CDR3 residues: CASSLVARRTEAFF. The CDR3 nucleotides read TGTGCCAGCAGCTTAGTGGCCAGGCGCACTGAAGCTTTCTTT.

The rearrangement uses TRBV6-2 or TRBV6-3 and TRBJ2-3; TRBD2 matches at 9 bases. The germline V gene encodes CDR1 MNHEY and CDR2 SVGEGT. Trimming removed 2 bases from V and 1 base from J; junction bases left unmatched: 13. The CDR3 has 19 residues. The CDR3 nucleotides read TGTGCCAGCAGTTACCTACTTGCGGGGGGGCCCCGGGGCACAGATACGCAGTATTTT. This codes for CASSYLLAGGPRGTDTQYF.

The chain joins TRBV7-9 to TRBJ2-1, with D possibly matching TRBD1 (6 bases). The CDR3 length is 14 residues. Germline CDR1 SEHNR, CDR2 FQNEAQ (reference sequence). The V and J ends lost 4 bases and 6 bases respectively, with 13 bases between them. Here the CDR3 reads CASSYLGQINEQFF. The CDR3 nucleotides read TGTGCCAGCAGCTATCTGGGACAAATCAATGAGCAGTTCTTC. Drawing the rest from reference TRBV7-9 and TRBJ2-1, the complete variable domain is DTGVSQNPRHKITKRGQNVTFRCDPISEHNRLYWYRQTLGQGPEFLTYFQNEAQLEKSRLLSDRFSAERPKGSFSTLEIQRTEQGDSAMYLCASSYLGQINEQFFGPGTRLTVL.

V gene TRBV7-7 combines with J gene TRBJ2-1, with 7 nucleotides matching TRBD2. The CDR3 contains 14 residues. J was trimmed by 3 bases and V by 5 bases; bases with no gene match: 4. CDR1 SSHAT and CDR2 FNYEAQ come from the germline V gene (reference sequence). CDR3 nucleotides: TGTGCCAGCAGCGTTGAGCGGGACTACAATGAGCAGTTCTTC. Translated: CASSVERDYNEQFF.

The chain combines TRBV7-2 with TRBJ2-3, with a tentative D call TRBD1 (6 bases). CDR3 size: 15 residues. Germline CDR1 reads SGHTA; CDR2 reads FQGNSA. V was pared by 5 bases and J by 1 base, with 13 bases between. The CDR3 nucleotides read TGTGCCAGCAGCCCAGGGACACACCGCACAGATACGCAGTATTTT. Translation: CASSPGTHRTDTQYF.

This chain joins TRBV3-1 (or the pseudogene TRBV3-2) and TRBJ1-4; possibly TRBD1 for D (6 bases). This CDR3 is 16 amino acids long. Between the trimmed V and J ends, which lost 2 bases and 3 bases, there was a span of 13 bases. Germline values: CDR1 LGHDT, CDR2 YNNKEL (reference sequence). Written as DNA, the CDR3 is TGTGCCAGCAGCCAAACCGGGACATGGGCTAATGAAAAACTGTTTTTT. Translated: CASSQTGTWANEKLFF.

This clone showed up just once. This chain connects TRBV4-1 to TRBJ2-7; 16 positions agree with TRBD2. Germline-derived CDR1 and CDR2 are MGHRA and YSYEKL. The ends lost 5 bases at V and 4 bases at J; junction bases unmatched: 11. The CDR3 is 18 amino acids. The CDR3 DNA is TGCGCCAGCAGCAATCCCGGGACTAGCGGGGGGGCTAAGTACGAGCAGTACTTC. Residues: CASSNPGTSGGAKYEQYF.

The chain couples TRBV7-2 to TRBJ2-2; D gene ambiguous. CDR1 and CDR2 (germline): SGHTA, FQGNSA. V was cut by 4 bases and J by 0 bases, with 3 bases left in between. CDR3 length: 13 amino acids. The CDR3 region has the DNA TGTGCCAGCAGCTCCGCGAACACCGGGGAGCTGTTTTTT. Amino acids: CASSSANTGELFF.

This clone was detected a few times. V usage is TRBV19 and J usage is TRBJ1-5; tentatively, D is TRBD1 (5 bases). The CDR3 is 13 residues long. V was trimmed by 5 bases and J by 6 bases, leaving 11 bases between them. Germline V gene lookup returns CDR1 LNHDA and CDR2 SQIVND (reference sequence). For the CDR3, the DNA is TGTGCCAGTAGTGGACAAGCTGGTCAGCCCCAGCATTTT. Amino acids: CASSGQAGQPQHF.

This clone occurred a few times. The junction and the germline gene differ at one end; a read error may be behind it. This rearrangement joins TRBV28 to TRBJ1-5, with 10 nucleotides matching TRBD1. The CDR3 spans 11 residues. Germline V CDR1 and CDR2: MDHEN, SYDVKM. CDR3 DNA sequence: TGTGCCAGCAGCTGGACAGGGGGGATGGATTTT. Translated, it gives CASSWTGGMDF.

This sequence joins TRBV28 and TRBJ1-6; D not certain. The CDR3 has 12 residues. The germline gives CDR1 MDHEN, CDR2 SYDVKM. Deletions cut 7 bases from V and 9 bases from J, with 10 bases between. This CDR3 reads CASTSGVSPLHF. CDR3 coding DNA: TGTGCCAGCACTTCCGGGGTTTCACCCCTCCACTTT.

This chain links TRBV6-4 with TRBJ1-2; D might be TRBD1 (5 bases). The germline CDR1 and CDR2 sequences are MRHNA and SNTAGT. This CDR3 contains 17 residues. Trimming took off 5 bases at V and 0 bases at J, with 19 bases between the two ends. In nucleotides, the CDR3 is TGTGCCAGCAGTAGGGGCACGGTAGGAGCTCCTAACTATGGCTACACCTTC. Its translation: CASSRGTVGAPNYGYTF.

The chain uses TRBV18 and TRBJ2-2; TRBD2 might be the D (5 bases). Trimming removed 8 bases from V and 1 base from J, with 20 bases in between. This CDR3 is built from 17 residues. The germline V gene encodes CDR1 KGHSH and CDR2 LQKENI. The CDR3 spells CASRLGPARGNTGELFF. The CDR3 DNA sequence: TGTGCCAGCCGATTAGGTCCTGCCCGGGGGAACACCGGGGAGCTGTTTTTT.

This rearrangement joins TRBV7-9 to TRBJ2-7; TRBD1 matches 7 bases. CDR1 is SEHNR and CDR2 is FQNEAQ in the germline V gene (reference sequence). There are 14 residues in the CDR3. The J segment lost 0 bases and the V segment lost 5 bases, leaving 4 bases of the junction unmatched. CDR3 sequence reads: CASSPWDSSYEQYF. For the CDR3, the DNA is TGTGCCAGCAGCCCTTGGGACAGCTCCTACGAGCAGTACTTC.

The rearrangement uses TRBV21-1 and TRBJ2-1; the D call TRBD2 from the table was never checked on the DNA. TRBV21-1 is labeled a pseudogene. This CDR3 is 13 amino acids long. The CDR3 loop reads CALRGGSPNEQFF. The DNA for the CDR3 is TGTGCGCTCAGGGGCGGGAGTCCCAATGAGCAGTTCTTC.

This sequence joins TRBV7-3 and TRBJ2-5; 7 nucleotides line up with TRBD2. Germline loops: CDR1 SGHTA, CDR2 FQGTGA. This CDR3 has 14 amino acids. Trimming at V came to 1 base and at J to 2 bases, leaving 1 base not matched to a gene. The CDR3 sequence: CASSLNGGQETQYF. CDR3 bases: TGTGCCAGCAGCTTAAACGGGGGGCAAGAGACCCAGTACTTC.

Here the CDR3 DNA reads TGTGCCAGCAGTTGGGCGGGACAGGGTAGAGAGACCCAGTACTTC. It yields the protein CASSWAGQGRETQYF. The chain employs TRBV6-6 and TRBJ2-5, with 9 nucleotides matching TRBD1. The CDR3 runs to 15 residues. Germline assignment: CDR1 MNHNY and CDR2 SVGAGI (reference sequence). With 4 bases clipped from V and 4 bases from J, the junction kept 7 bases outside the gene matches.